This is a list of T cell receptor beta chains from one sample in a study of T cell repertoires in cytomegalovirus infection. MiXCR was run by TCRdb on the reads, yielding one entry per CDR3 protein. The sample includes about 740,000 distinct CDR3 sequences, approximately 34% of them seen just once. The material sequenced was PBMCs. These receptors came from a human donor in good health (CMV status not recorded). Some clones in this sample may be carry-over from other donors' samples. The CDR3 runs from the conserved cysteine through the conserved F or W. The order of the fields is clone size, D gene, V gene, J gene, CDR3 DNA, CDR3 protein. The D gene is left open where the match is weak. Not all rows give a size; the values are once, few, many and, for expanded clones, a class.

-	-	TRBV7-2	TRBJ2-3	TGTGCCAGCAGCCCCCAAGGCACAGTTACGCAGTATTTT	CASSPQGTVTQYF
few	-	TRBV7-9	TRBJ2-2	TGTGCCAGCAGCTTCTCCGGGACATACACCGGGGAGCTGTTTTTT	CASSFSGTYTGELFF
many	-	TRBV7-2	TRBJ2-3	TGTGCCAGCAGCTTAGAAAGAGTTGCAGATACGCAGTATTTT	CASSLERVADTQYF
-	-	TRBV11-2	TRBJ2-1	TGTGCCAGCAGCTTAGCCAGGACTCCGGTGGGTAGCCCGTTGCAGTTCTTC	CASSLARTPVGSPLQFF
-	-	TRBV6-2/TRBV6-3	TRBJ2-1	TGTGCCAGCAGTTACTCTTCCAGGGTCTACAATGAGCAGTTCTTC	CASSYSSRVYNEQFF
-	-	TRBV5-1	TRBJ1-4	TGCGCCAGCAGCTTACGGGGCATGAATGAAAAACTGTTTTTT	CASSLRGMNEKLFF
few	TRBD2	TRBV19	TRBJ2-1	TGTGCCAGTAGTATAGTACCCCTACTAGCGGGGGTCTACAATGAGCAGTTCTTC	CASSIVPLLAGVYNEQFF
few	TRBD2	TRBV7-3	TRBJ2-5	TGTGCCAGCAGAGAAGGCGGGGGGGTCCAAGAGACCCAGTACTTC	CASREGGGVQETQYF
-	-	TRBV29-1	TRBJ2-1	TGCAGCGTTGCCGGAGGTGAGCAGTTCTTC	CSVAGGEQFF
-	-	TRBV7-6	TRBJ1-5	TGTTCCAGCAGCTTAGGAGCAGAACATAGCAATCAGCCCCAGCATTTT	CSSSLGAEHSNQPQHF
few	-	TRBV5-4	TRBJ2-5	TGTGCCAGCAGCGTTGACTACCAAGAGACCCAGTACTTC	CASSVDYQETQYF
-	-	TRBV15	TRBJ1-6	TGTGCCACCAGCAGAGCCGGGACCCTATATAATTCACCCCTCCACTTT	CATSRAGTLYNSPLHF
-	-	TRBV5-1	TRBJ1-2	TGCGCCAGCAGCCCCTCGACAGGCGACCGGCTTGTTAACTATGGCTACACCTTC	CASSPSTGDRLVNYGYTF
few	-	TRBV28	TRBJ2-2	TGTGCCAGCAGTAGGCTAGCGATGACCGGGGAGCTGTTTTTT	CASSRLAMTGELFF
few	TRBD1	TRBV7-2	TRBJ1-1	TGTGCCAGCAGCCGAGGGACAGGGATGAACACTGAAGCTTTCTTT	CASSRGTGMNTEAFF
few	TRBD1	TRBV5-6	TRBJ1-2	TGTGCCAGCAGCTTGTGGGACAGGGGTGGCTACACCTTC	CASSLWDRGGYTF
-	-	TRBV28	TRBJ2-2	TGTGCCAGCGCCATCCAGTTCAACACCGGGGAGCTGTTTTTT	CASAIQFNTGELFF
once	-	TRBV12-5	TRBJ1-2	TGTGCTAGTGGACCCACAGGGCTCTATGGCTACACCTTC	CASGPTGLYGYTF
few	-	TRBV6-5	TRBJ2-1	TGTGCCAGCAGTTACTCGATTTCAAGATTGCCCTCCTACAATGAGCAGTTCTTC	CASSYSISRLPSYNEQFF
-	-	TRBV30	TRBJ1-4	TGTGCCTGGAGTGGGTGTGGAGGCCTTAATGAAAAACTGTTTTTT	CAWSGCGGLNEKLFF
-	-	TRBV3-1	TRBJ1-1	TGTGCCAGCAGCCCCGACATAGCCCGCAGTATGAACACTGAAGCTTTCTTT	CASSPDIARSMNTEAFF
-	-	TRBV11-2	TRBJ1-3	TGTGCCAGCAGCTTAGCACCCGGGGGATCTGGAAACACCATATATTTT	CASSLAPGGSGNTIYF
-	TRBD2	TRBV19	TRBJ2-7	TGTGCCAGTAGTCAGCGCGGGGGCTCCTACGAGCAGTACTTC	CASSQRGGSYEQYF
-	-	TRBV6-6	TRBJ1-1	TGTGCCAGCACCCCAGGGAGGGGAGAAGCTTTCTTT	CASTPGRGEAFF
-	TRBD1	TRBV29-1	TRBJ1-2	TGCAGCGCCCAACGCCCAGACAGGGGGCCGGATGGCTACACCTTC	CSAQRPDRGPDGYTF
-	-	TRBV20-1	TRBJ1-2	TGCAGTTCTCTACCCAAAGGGGGCTATGGCTACACCTTC	CSSLPKGGYGYTF
many	TRBD1	TRBV7-2	TRBJ1-5	TGTGCCAGCAGCTTAGAACAGGGGAACGCACAGCCCCAGCATTTT	CASSLEQGNAQPQHF
once	-	TRBV28	TRBJ2-2	TGTGCCAGCAGTTTATTCCGGGACATGAACACCGGGGAGCTGTTTTTT	CASSLFRDMNTGELFF
many	-	TRBV12-3/TRBV12-4	TRBJ2-1	TGTGCCAGCAGTATAGCCGGGACTCAGGGATCCTACAATGAGCAGTTCTTC	CASSIAGTQGSYNEQFF
-	TRBD1	TRBV20-1	TRBJ1-1	TGCAGTGCTCCTAAGTCCGACAGGGGATGGACTGAAGCTTTCTTT	CSAPKSDRGWTEAFF
-	-	TRBV7-9	TRBJ1-1	TGTGCCAGCGAAACAGGGTCGGGACTCACTGAAGCTTTCTTT	CASETGSGLTEAFF
-	TRBD1	TRBV20-1	TRBJ2-7	TGCAGTGGTTCGGGACAGGGTCCCGGCGAGCAGTACTTC	CSGSGQGPGEQYF
-	-	TRBV28	TRBJ1-6	TGTGCCAGCAGTCCCCCACAGGTTCTAAGAAGACGCTTCCACTTT	CASSPPQVLRRRFHF
-	TRBD2	TRBV20-1	TRBJ2-1	TGCAGTGCCGATGGACTAGGCAATGAGCAGTTCTTC	CSADGLGNEQFF
once	-	TRBV7-8	TRBJ2-2	TGTGCCAGCATCACTGTACAGGGACGTACCGGGGAGCTGTTTTTT	CASITVQGRTGELFF
few	-	TRBV7-6	TRBJ1-1	TGTGCCAGCAGCTCAGCTTCGGAGACACGAGAAGCTTTCTTT	CASSSASETREAFF
many	-	TRBV7-8	TRBJ1-1	TGTGCCAGCAGCTTAACACACAGGGCGAACACTGAAGCTTTCTTT	CASSLTHRANTEAFF
-	-	TRBV2	TRBJ2-7	TGTGCCAGCAATCGAAATCAGGACAGCTCCTACGAGCAGTCCTTC	CASNRNQDSSYEQSF
-	-	TRBV7-8	TRBJ2-1	TGTGCCAGCAGCCCCAAAGGGTTCGGGAATGAGCAGTTCTTC	CASSPKGFGNEQFF
few	-	TRBV28	TRBJ1-1	TGTGCCAGCAGTTTTTCATGGAGAACCTTGAACACTGAAGCTTTCTTT	CASSFSWRTLNTEAFF